The clone carrying this T cell receptor beta chain was picked up one time. Its target is unknown. This sample was included in a study of cytomegalovirus exposure and HLA in healthy donors. Study-level information: Around 81% of several hundred genotyped donors fell in the Caucasian-associated ancestry cluster.

The PCR employed 60 Vbeta primers together with 13 Jbeta primers. TCRdb keeps only in-frame clones here, not all; method: immunoSEQ multiplex PCR. Of some 140,000 clones in the sample, 73% are singletons; the top ten hold 1.3%. Losses at the gene ends were 5 bases for V and 3 bases for J; bases not matched to a gene: 7. The CDR3 has 15 amino acids. Germline CDR1 is SGHTA and CDR2 is FQGTGA. General observations from the study: CMV serostatus was the sole immune exposure information available.

Material: PBMCs. The receptor's source is a woman aged 40 to 55 in good health and CMV-seronegative. The chain couples TRBV7-3 to TRBJ2-3; 8 bases line up with TRBD2. The CDR3 DNA reads as TGTGCCAGCAGCATCGGACTAGCAGGGACAGATACGCAGTATTTT. Its translation is CASSIGLAGTDTQYF. The variable domain in full, with the rest retrieved from reference TRBV7-3 and TRBJ2-3, is GAGVSQTPSNKVTEKGKYVELRCDPISGHTALYWYRQSLGQGPEFLIYFQGTGAADDSGLPNDRFFAVRPEGSVSTLKIQRTERGDSAVYLCASSIGLAGTDTQYFGPGTRLTVL.